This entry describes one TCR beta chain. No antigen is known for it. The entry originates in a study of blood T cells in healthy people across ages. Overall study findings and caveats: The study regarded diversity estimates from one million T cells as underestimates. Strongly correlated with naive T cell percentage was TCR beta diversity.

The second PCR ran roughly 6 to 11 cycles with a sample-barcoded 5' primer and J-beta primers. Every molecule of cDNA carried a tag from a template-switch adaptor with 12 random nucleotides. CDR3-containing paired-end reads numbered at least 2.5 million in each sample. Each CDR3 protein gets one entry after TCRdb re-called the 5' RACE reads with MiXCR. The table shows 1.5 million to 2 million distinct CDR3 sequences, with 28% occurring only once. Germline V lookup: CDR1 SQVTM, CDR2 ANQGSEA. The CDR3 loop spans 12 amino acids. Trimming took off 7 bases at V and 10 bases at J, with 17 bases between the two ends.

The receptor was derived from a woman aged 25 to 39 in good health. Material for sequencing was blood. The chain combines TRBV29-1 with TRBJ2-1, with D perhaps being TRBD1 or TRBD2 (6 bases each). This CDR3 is CSARKGGYEQFF. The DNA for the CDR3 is TGCAGCGCTCGGAAGGGGGGCTACGAGCAGTTCTTC.